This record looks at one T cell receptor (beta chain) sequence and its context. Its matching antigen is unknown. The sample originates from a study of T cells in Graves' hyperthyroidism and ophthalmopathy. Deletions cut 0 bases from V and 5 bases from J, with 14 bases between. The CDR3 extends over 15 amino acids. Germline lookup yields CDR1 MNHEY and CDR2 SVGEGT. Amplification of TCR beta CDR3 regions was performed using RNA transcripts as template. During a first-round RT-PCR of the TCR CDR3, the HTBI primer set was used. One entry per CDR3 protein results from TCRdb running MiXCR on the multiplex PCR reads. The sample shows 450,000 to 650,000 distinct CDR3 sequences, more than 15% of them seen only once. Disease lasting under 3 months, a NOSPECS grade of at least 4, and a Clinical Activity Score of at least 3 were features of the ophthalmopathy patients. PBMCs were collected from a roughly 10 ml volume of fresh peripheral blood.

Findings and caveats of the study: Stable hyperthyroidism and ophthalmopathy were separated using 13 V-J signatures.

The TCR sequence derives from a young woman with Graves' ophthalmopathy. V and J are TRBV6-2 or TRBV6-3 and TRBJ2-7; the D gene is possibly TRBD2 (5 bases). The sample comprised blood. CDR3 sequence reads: CASSYSRPPGNEQYF. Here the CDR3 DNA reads TGTGCCAGCAGTTACTCGAGACCCCCGGGGAACGAGCAGTACTTC.